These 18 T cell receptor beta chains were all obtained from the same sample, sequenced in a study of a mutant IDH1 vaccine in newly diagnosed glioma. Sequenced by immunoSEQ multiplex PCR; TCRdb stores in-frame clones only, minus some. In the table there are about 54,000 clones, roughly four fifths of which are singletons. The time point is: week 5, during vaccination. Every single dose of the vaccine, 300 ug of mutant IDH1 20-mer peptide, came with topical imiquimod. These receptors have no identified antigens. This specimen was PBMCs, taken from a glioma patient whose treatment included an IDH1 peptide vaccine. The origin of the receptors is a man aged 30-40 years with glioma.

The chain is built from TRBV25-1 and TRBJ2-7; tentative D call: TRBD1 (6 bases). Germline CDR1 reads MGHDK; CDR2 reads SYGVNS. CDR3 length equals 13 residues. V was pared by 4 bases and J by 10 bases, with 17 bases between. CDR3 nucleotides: TGTGCCAGCAGTGCCTTAAAACAGGGCCGTCAGTACTTC. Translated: CASSALKQGRQYF.

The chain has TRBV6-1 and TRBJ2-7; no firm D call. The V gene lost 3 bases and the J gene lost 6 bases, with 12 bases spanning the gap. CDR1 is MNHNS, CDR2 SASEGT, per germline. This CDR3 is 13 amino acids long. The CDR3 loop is CASSDLSTSEQYF. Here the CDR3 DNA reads TGTGCCAGCAGTGACCTTTCTACGAGCGAGCAGTACTTC.

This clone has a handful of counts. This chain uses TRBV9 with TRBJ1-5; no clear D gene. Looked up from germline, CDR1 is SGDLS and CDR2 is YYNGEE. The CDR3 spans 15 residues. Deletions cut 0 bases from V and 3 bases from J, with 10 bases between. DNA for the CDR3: TGTGCCAGCAGCGTAGACGGGTCAGACAATCAGCCCCAGCATTTT. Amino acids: CASSVDGSDNQPQHF.

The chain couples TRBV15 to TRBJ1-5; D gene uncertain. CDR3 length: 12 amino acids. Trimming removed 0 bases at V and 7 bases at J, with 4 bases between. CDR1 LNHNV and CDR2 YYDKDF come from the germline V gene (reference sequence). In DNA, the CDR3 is TGTGCCACCAGCAGAGATCACCAGCCCCAGCATTTT. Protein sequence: CATSRDHQPQHF.

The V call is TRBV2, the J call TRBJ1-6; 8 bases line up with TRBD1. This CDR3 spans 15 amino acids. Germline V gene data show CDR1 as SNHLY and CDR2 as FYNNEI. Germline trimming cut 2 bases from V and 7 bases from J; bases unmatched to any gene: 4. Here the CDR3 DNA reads TGTGCCAGCAGTGAATACAGGGGGACGAATTCACCCCTCCACTTT. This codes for CASSEYRGTNSPLHF.

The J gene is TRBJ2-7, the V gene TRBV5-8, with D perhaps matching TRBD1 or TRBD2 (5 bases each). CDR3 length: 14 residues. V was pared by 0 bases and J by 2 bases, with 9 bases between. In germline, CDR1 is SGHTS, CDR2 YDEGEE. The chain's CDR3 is CASSLGDATYEQYF. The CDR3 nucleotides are TGTGCCAGCAGCTTGGGGGACGCCACCTACGAGCAGTACTTC.

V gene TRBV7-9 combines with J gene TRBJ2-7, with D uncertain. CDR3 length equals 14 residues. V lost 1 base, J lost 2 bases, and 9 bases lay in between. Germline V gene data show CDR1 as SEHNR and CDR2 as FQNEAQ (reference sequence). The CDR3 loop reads CASSLGTGTYEQYF. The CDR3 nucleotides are TGTGCCAGCAGCTTAGGTACCGGTACCTACGAGCAGTACTTC. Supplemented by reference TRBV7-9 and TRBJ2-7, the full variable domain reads DTGVSQNPRHKITKRGQNVTFRCDPISEHNRLYWYRQTLGQGPEFLTYFQNEAQLEKSRLLSDRFSAERPKGSFSTLEIQRTEQGDSAMYLCASSLGTGTYEQYFGPGTRLTVT.

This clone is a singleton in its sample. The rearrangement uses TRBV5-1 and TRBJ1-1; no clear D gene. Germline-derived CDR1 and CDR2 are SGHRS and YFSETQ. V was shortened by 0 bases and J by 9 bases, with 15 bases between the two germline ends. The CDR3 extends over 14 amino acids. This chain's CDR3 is CASSLAGPLEKAFF. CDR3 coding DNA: TGCGCCAGCAGCTTGGCAGGTCCCCTGGAGAAAGCTTTCTTT.

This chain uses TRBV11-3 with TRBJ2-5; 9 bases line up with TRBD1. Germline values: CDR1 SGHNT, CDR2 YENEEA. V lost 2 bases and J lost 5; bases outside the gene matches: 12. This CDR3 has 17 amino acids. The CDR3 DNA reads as TGTGCCAGCAGCTTAAGTGTCGAACAGGGGGCCCGCGAGACCCAGTACTTC. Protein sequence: CASSLSVEQGARETQYF.

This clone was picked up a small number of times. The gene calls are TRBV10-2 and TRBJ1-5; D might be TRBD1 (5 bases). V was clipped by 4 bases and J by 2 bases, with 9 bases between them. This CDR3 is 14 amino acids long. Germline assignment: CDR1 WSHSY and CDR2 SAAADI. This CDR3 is CASSGGRGNQPQHF. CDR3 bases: TGCGCCAGCAGTGGGGGCAGGGGCAATCAGCCCCAGCATTTT.

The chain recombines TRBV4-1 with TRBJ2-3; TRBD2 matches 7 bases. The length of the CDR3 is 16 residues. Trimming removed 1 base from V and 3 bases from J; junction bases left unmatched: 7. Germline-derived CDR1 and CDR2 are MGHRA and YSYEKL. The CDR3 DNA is TGCGCCAGCAGCCAAGGACGACTAGCCCCGACAGATACGCAGTATTTT. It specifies CASSQGRLAPTDTQYF.

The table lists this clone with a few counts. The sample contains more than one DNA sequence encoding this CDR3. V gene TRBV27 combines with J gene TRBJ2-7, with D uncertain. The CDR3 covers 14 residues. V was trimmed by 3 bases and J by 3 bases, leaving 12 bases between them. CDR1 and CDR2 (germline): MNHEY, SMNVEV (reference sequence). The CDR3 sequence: CASSFRGTRYEQYF. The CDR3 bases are TGTGCCAGCAGTTTTCGAGGAACCCGCTACGAGCAGTACTTC.

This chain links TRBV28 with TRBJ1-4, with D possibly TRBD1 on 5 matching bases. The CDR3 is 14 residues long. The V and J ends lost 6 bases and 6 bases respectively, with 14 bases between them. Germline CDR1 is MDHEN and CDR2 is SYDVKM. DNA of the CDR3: TGTGCCAGCAGCCCTCGGGGGAGGGATGAAAAACTGTTTTTT. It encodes CASSPRGRDEKLFF.

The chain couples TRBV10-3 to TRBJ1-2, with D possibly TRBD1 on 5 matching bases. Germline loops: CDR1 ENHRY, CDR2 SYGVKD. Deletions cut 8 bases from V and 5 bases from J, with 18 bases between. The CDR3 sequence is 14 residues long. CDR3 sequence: CAIGNAGKGYGYTF. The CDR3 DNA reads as TGTGCCATCGGGAATGCGGGGAAGGGGTATGGCTACACCTTC.

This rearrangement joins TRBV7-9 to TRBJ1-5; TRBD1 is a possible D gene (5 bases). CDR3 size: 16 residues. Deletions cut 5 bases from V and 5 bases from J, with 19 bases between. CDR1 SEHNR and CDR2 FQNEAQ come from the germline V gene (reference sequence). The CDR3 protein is CASSARDVGTDQPQHF. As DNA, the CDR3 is TGTGCCAGCAGCGCAAGGGACGTAGGGACTGATCAGCCCCAGCATTTT.

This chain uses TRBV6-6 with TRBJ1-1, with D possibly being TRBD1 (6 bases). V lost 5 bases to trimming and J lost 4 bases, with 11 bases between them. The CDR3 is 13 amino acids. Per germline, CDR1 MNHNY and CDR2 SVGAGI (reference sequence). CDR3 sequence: CASSETGFTEAFF. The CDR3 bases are TGTGCCAGCAGTGAGACAGGTTTCACTGAAGCTTTCTTT.

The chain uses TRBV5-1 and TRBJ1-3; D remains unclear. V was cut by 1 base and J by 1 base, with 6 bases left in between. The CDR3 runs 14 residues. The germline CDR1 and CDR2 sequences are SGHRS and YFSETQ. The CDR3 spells CASSLTLSGNTIYF. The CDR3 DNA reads TGCGCCAGCAGCTTGACGTTATCTGGAAACACCATATATTTT.

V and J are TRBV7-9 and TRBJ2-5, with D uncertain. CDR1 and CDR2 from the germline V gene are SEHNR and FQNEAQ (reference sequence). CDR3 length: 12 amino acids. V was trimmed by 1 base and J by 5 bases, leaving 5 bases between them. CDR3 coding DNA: TGTGCCAGCAGCTTAGTAACGGAGACCCAGTACTTC. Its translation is CASSLVTETQYF.